Listed below are T cell receptor beta chains from one sample, sequenced in a study of B cell selection in AIRE deficiency. Assay: immunoSEQ multiplex PCR; the TCRdb copy retains only in-frame clones and omits some. The sample lists 20,000 or so clones, about 90% occurring once. Input material: CD4+CD25+ Tregs sorted from PBMCs. The source is a human donor in good health. Each CDR3 is given with its conserved first and last residue. The D gene is left open where the match is weak. Size is omitted from some rows. Given values are once, few, many or a class for expanded clones.

clone size: -
V gene: TRBV28
J gene: TRBJ2-5
D gene: TRBD1
CDR3 DNA: TGTGCCAGCAGTCCACGAGGACAGGGGAGGGAGACCCAGTACTTC
CDR3 protein: CASSPRGQGRETQYF

clone size: -
V gene: TRBV19
J gene: TRBJ2-5
D gene: TRBD1
CDR3 DNA: TGTGCCAGTAGTATAGGGACAGGGGGCCGGGAGACCCAGTACTTC
CDR3 protein: CASSIGTGGRETQYF

clone size: -
V gene: TRBV10-1
J gene: TRBJ2-1
D gene: -
CDR3 DNA: TGCGCCAGCAGTGCGGTAGATACATACAATGAGCAGTTCTTC
CDR3 protein: CASSAVDTYNEQFF

clone size: -
V gene: TRBV19
J gene: TRBJ2-7
D gene: -
CDR3 DNA: TGTGCCAGTACCGCACAGGCCTACGAGCAGTACTTC
CDR3 protein: CASTAQAYEQYF

clone size: -
V gene: TRBV6-5
J gene: TRBJ2-5
D gene: -
CDR3 DNA: TGTGCCAGCATGGAGCAAGAGACCCAGTACTTC
CDR3 protein: CASMEQETQYF

clone size: -
V gene: TRBV2
J gene: TRBJ2-2
D gene: -
CDR3 DNA: TGTGCCAGCAGTGAAGCCAGCTCTGGTACCGGGGAGCTGTTTTTT
CDR3 protein: CASSEASSGTGELFF

clone size: -
V gene: TRBV7-2
J gene: TRBJ2-1
D gene: -
CDR3 DNA: TGTGCCAGCAGTTATAGGTCGAATATGGATGAGCAGTTCTTC
CDR3 protein: CASSYRSNMDEQFF

clone size: -
V gene: TRBV2
J gene: TRBJ2-4
D gene: -
CDR3 DNA: TGTGCCAGCAGTGAATGGAGGGTAGCCAAAAACATTCAGTACTTC
CDR3 protein: CASSEWRVAKNIQYF

clone size: -
V gene: TRBV18
J gene: TRBJ2-1
D gene: TRBD2
CDR3 DNA: TGTGCCAGCTCACCACCGGGAGGGAGGCCCCCTAATGAGCAGTTCTTC
CDR3 protein: CASSPPGGRPPNEQFF

clone size: -
V gene: TRBV7-9
J gene: TRBJ2-4
D gene: TRBD2
CDR3 DNA: TGTGCCAGCAGCCTAGGACTAGCAGATCGGAACATTCAGTACTTC
CDR3 protein: CASSLGLADRNIQYF

clone size: -
V gene: TRBV6-6
J gene: TRBJ1-3
D gene: -
CDR3 DNA: TGTGCCAGCAGTTACGTACAATCCACTGGAAACACCATATATTTT
CDR3 protein: CASSYVQSTGNTIYF

clone size: -
V gene: TRBV19
J gene: TRBJ1-4
D gene: -
CDR3 DNA: TGTGCCAGTAGTATAGTAGGACAGCGGTTACTTCAGCGTGAAAAACTGTTTTTT
CDR3 protein: CASSIVGQRLLQREKLFF

clone size: -
V gene: TRBV19
J gene: TRBJ1-6
D gene: TRBD1
CDR3 DNA: TGTGCCAGTAGTAACCGGGACAGGATTTCACCCCTCCACTTT
CDR3 protein: CASSNRDRISPLHF

clone size: once
V gene: TRBV6-1
J gene: TRBJ1-2
D gene: -
CDR3 DNA: TGTGCCAGCGGACAGTCAAGCTATGGCTACACCTTC
CDR3 protein: CASGQSSYGYTF